This T cell receptor beta chain came from a study of blood T cell repertoires in COVID-19. About the study: The United States, Italy and Spain were the sources of the acute and convalescent COVID-19 samples.

The CDR3 sequence is 14 residues long. Germline V gene lookup returns CDR1 LGHDT and CDR2 YNNKEL (reference sequence). The V end was cut by 1 base, the J end by 4 bases, with 10 bases between. Authors' processing steps: By means of reference gene primer amplification, nucleated cell counts were estimated. Data came from immunoSEQ multiplex PCR; TCRdb stores just in-frame clones and leaves some out. Clonal size and the V and J genes are those of that table, whereas D and trimming came from the DNA. The sample carries hundreds of thousands of clones, approximately 82% recorded once. The chain recombines TRBV3-1 (or the pseudogene TRBV3-2) with TRBJ1-1; D remains unclear. The clonotype originates from a man of 80 years or more with acute or convalescent COVID-19. The sample comprised peripheral blood. CDR3 sequence (DNA): TGTGCCAGCAGCCAAGGGAGGGAGACCACTGAAGCTTTCTTT. Protein product: CASSQGRETTEAFF.